Listed here are 24 T cell receptor beta chains from one sample, sequenced in a study of shared clonotypes between healthy human individuals. TCRdb keeps only in-frame clones here, not all; method: immunoSEQ multiplex PCR. The sample carries roughly 2,000,000 clones, 85% to 95% recorded once. CD45RO-negative, CCR7-positively selected cells formed the naive CD8 fraction, excluding terminally differentiated effector memory CD45RA+ cells. Material for sequencing was naive CD8+ T cells sorted from blood. The receptors derive from a man aged 18-30 years in good health.

The chain recombines TRBV6-5 with TRBJ2-5, with TRBD2 identical over 12 bases. The CDR3 has 15 amino acids. V lost 4 bases and J lost 2; bases outside the gene matches: 2. Germline CDR1 and CDR2: MNHEY and SVGAGI. This CDR3 is CASSSSGGAQETQYF. The CDR3 coding sequence is TGTGCCAGCAGTTCTAGCGGGGGGGCACAAGAGACCCAGTACTTC.

This clone has a single count. The chain employs TRBV5-1 and TRBJ2-2, with TRBD2 matching 7 bases. This CDR3 spans 17 amino acids. V trimming: 2 bases; J trimming: 6 bases; junction bases outside the gene matches: 13. CDR1 is SGHRS, CDR2 YFSETQ, per germline. CDR3 sequence (DNA): TGCGCCAGCAGCTTCTCTAGCGGTTACCTCTACCCCGGGGAGCTGTTTTTT. Translated, it gives CASSFSSGYLYPGELFF. Supplemented by reference TRBV5-1 and TRBJ2-2, the full variable domain reads KAGVTQTPRYLIKTRGQQVTLSCSPISGHRSVSWYQQTPGQGLQFLFEYFSETQRNKGNFPGRFSGRQFSNSRSEMNVSTLELGDSALYLCASSFSSGYLYPGELFFGEGSRLTVL.

This chain uses TRBV30 with TRBJ1-1; D unclear. The CDR3 runs to 13 residues. V lost 5 bases and J 5 bases, leaving 15 bases between the germline ends. Looked up from germline, CDR1 is GTSNPN and CDR2 is SVGIG (reference sequence). DNA for the CDR3: TGTGCCTGGGACGCCCTATCCCCGACTGAAGCTTTCTTT. This translates into CAWDALSPTEAFF.

The chain is built from TRBV4-2 and TRBJ2-2, with TRBD2 as a possible D gene (6 bases). CDR1 LGHNA and CDR2 YNFKEQ come from the germline V gene. Trimming pared 2 bases from V and 3 bases from J, leaving 19 bases between. The CDR3 is made up of 18 amino acids. CDR3 nucleotides: TGTGCCAGCAGCCAACCCAAAACGGGACTCTTGGACACCGGGGAGCTGTTTTTT. Its protein product is CASSQPKTGLLDTGELFF.

The chain combines TRBV9 with TRBJ2-2; 15 nucleotides match TRBD2. The CDR3 runs to 19 residues. CDR1 is SGDLS, CDR2 YYNGEE, per germline. J was trimmed by 3 bases and V by 4 bases; bases with no gene match: 10. CDR3 sequence (DNA): TGTGCCAGCAGCACACGAGGGACTAGCGGGGGGATCGACACCGGGGAGCTGTTTTTT. It encodes CASSTRGTSGGIDTGELFF. The variable domain in full, with the rest retrieved from reference TRBV9 and TRBJ2-2, is DSGVTQTPKHLITATGQRVTLRCSPRSGDLSVYWYQQSLDQGLQFLIQYYNGEERAKGNILERFSAQQFPDLHSELNLSSLELGDSALYFCASSTRGTSGGIDTGELFFGEGSRLTVL.

The chain has TRBV27 and TRBJ1-4; 7 bases align to TRBD1. The CDR3 consists of 15 residues. Trimming at V came to 6 bases and at J to 7 bases, leaving 11 bases not matched to a gene. Germline lookup yields CDR1 MNHEY and CDR2 SMNVEV (reference sequence). The CDR3 bases are TGTGCCAGCAGCTCCCCCGACAGGGACGGTGAAAAACTGTTTTTT. It yields the protein CASSSPDRDGEKLFF.

As regards this clone: Within the sample, other DNA sequences also encode this same CDR3. The rearrangement joins TRBV6-6 to TRBJ2-7; D might be TRBD1 or TRBD2, each matching 6 bases. The CDR3 loop spans 14 amino acids. Trimming took off 2 bases at V and 2 bases at J, with 10 bases between the two ends. Germline V gene lookup returns CDR1 MNHNY and CDR2 SVGAGI (reference sequence). The CDR3 sequence is CASSYVGGTYEQYF. For the CDR3, the DNA is TGTGCCAGCAGTTACGTGGGGGGCACCTACGAGCAGTACTTC.

V is TRBV9 and J is TRBJ1-2; 10 bases match TRBD1. CDR3 size: 17 residues. V trimming: 0 bases; J trimming: 5 bases; junction bases outside the gene matches: 10. CDR1 SGDLS and CDR2 YYNGEE come from the germline V gene. The CDR3: CASSVAGFRDRGYGYTF. DNA for the CDR3: TGTGCCAGCAGCGTAGCTGGTTTTCGGGACAGGGGTTATGGCTACACCTTC.

The CDR3, as DNA: TGTGCCAGCAGCTTGGTACTACGGGAGAGGTATGAGCAGTTCTTC. This sequence encodes CASSLVLRERYEQFF. The chain recombines TRBV5-8 with TRBJ2-1; D possibly corresponds to TRBD2 (6 bases). This CDR3 comprises 15 residues. Trimming pared 0 bases from V and 8 bases from J, leaving 15 bases between. Germline CDR1 reads SGHTS; CDR2 reads YDEGEE. Combining the CDR3 with reference TRBV5-8 and TRBJ2-1 gives the whole variable domain EAGVTQSPTHLIKTRGQQATLRCSPISGHTSVYWYQQALGLGLQFLLWYDEGEERNRGNFPPRFSGRQFPNYSSELNVNALELEDSALYLCASSLVLRERYEQFFGPGTRLTVL.

Regarding this clone: The sample contains more than one DNA sequence encoding this CDR3. The chain employs TRBV9 and TRBJ1-4; D not certain. The CDR3 loop spans 13 amino acids. V lost 5 bases to trimming and J lost 5 bases, with 10 bases between them. Germline V gives CDR1 SGDLS, CDR2 YYNGEE. CDR3 protein: CASSAGGNEKLFF. The CDR3 coding sequence is TGTGCCAGCAGTGCGGGAGGGAATGAAAAACTGTTTTTT.

This sequence joins TRBV15 and TRBJ2-3; the D gene is possibly TRBD2 (5 bases). V gave up 1 base and J gave up 2 bases, with 13 bases separating them. This CDR3 has 16 residues. Germline V gene lookup returns CDR1 LNHNV and CDR2 YYDKDF (reference sequence). The CDR3 region is CATSRVNGDPTDTQYF. The CDR3 coding sequence is TGTGCCACCAGCAGAGTCAACGGGGATCCCACAGATACGCAGTATTTT.

The rearrangement joins TRBV29-1 to TRBJ1-1; D call uncertain. The CDR3 sequence is 13 residues long. Trimming shortened V by 2 bases and J by 1 base, and 8 bases separated the two germline ends. In germline, CDR1 is SQVTM, CDR2 ANQGSEA. The DNA of the CDR3 is TGCAGCGTTGAAAGCTGGGGGAACACTGAAGCTTTCTTT. It translates to CSVESWGNTEAFF.

This clone has only one observation. The chain employs TRBV7-9 and TRBJ1-4; 8 bases agree with TRBD1. Per germline, CDR1 SEHNR and CDR2 FQNEAQ (reference sequence). CDR3 length: 16 amino acids. V dropped 5 bases and J dropped 8; count of bases not matched to a gene: 13. The CDR3 nucleotides are TGTGCCAGCAGCCCGAATCAGGGGGCATCCGGCGAAAAACTGTTTTTT. Translating gives CASSPNQGASGEKLFF.

The V gene is TRBV5-4, the J gene TRBJ1-5; D possibly corresponds to TRBD1 (5 bases). Germline-derived CDR1 and CDR2 are SGHNT and YYREEE (reference sequence). Trimming took 3 bases from V and 4 from J, leaving 8 bases between them. The CDR3 spans 13 residues. CDR3 nucleotide sequence: TGTGCCAGCAGCTGGGACGGAAATCAGCCCCAGCATTTT. Its translation: CASSWDGNQPQHF.

The chain carries TRBV28 and TRBJ1-6, with 9 bases that match TRBD1. The CDR3 sequence is 16 residues long. From germline, CDR1 is MDHEN and CDR2 SYDVKM. V dropped 10 bases and J dropped 4; count of bases not matched to a gene: 11. CDR3 DNA: TGTGCCACCAATGGACAGGGGCAGATATATAATTCACCCCTCCACTTT. Protein product: CATNGQGQIYNSPLHF.

A note on this clone: Sequence at one end of the junction differs from germline and may be a read error. The CDR3 DNA reads TGCAGCGTTGAACAGAACTACGATGAGCAGTTCTTC. Protein sequence: CSVEQNYDEQFF. The V and J genes are TRBV29-1 and TRBJ2-1, with D uncertain. In germline, CDR1 is SQVTM, CDR2 ANQGSEA. This CDR3 has 12 residues.

The gene calls are TRBV9 and TRBJ2-7, with 7 bases lining up with TRBD2. Trimming removed 4 bases from V and 5 bases from J; junction bases left unmatched: 15. This CDR3 has 16 amino acids. CDR1 and CDR2 from the germline V gene are SGDLS and YYNGEE. The chain's CDR3 is CASSPRIGAGANEQYF. CDR3 DNA sequence: TGTGCCAGCAGCCCCCGAATCGGGGCGGGAGCTAACGAGCAGTACTTC.

In the case of this clone: Other DNA sequences in this specimen translate into the identical CDR3. The genes are TRBV27 and TRBJ2-7; D remains ambiguous. The CDR3 length is 11 residues. Deletions cut 3 bases from V and 6 bases from J, with 6 bases between. Germline-derived CDR1 and CDR2 are MNHEY and SMNVEV (reference sequence). CDR3: CASSLGSEQYF. The CDR3 DNA reads as TGTGCCAGCAGTTTGGGTAGCGAGCAGTACTTC.

The chain employs TRBV18 and TRBJ2-2; D tentatively fits TRBD1 or TRBD2 (5 bases each). This CDR3 has 16 residues. Germline V gene data show CDR1 as KGHSH and CDR2 as LQKENI. Trimming took off 3 bases at V and 5 bases at J, with 16 bases between the two ends. The CDR3 DNA follows: TGTGCCAGCTCACCGGGGCTAGCCTCCTATACCGGGGAGCTGTTTTTT. This sequence encodes CASSPGLASYTGELFF.

The DNA of the CDR3 is TGCGCCAGCAGCCAAGACGACACGAACACCGGGGAGCTGTTTTTT. It encodes CASSQDDTNTGELFF. The rearrangement uses TRBV4-1 and TRBJ2-2; D gene uncertain. The CDR3 covers 15 residues. Deletions cut 0 bases from V and 0 bases from J, with 5 bases between. CDR1 is MGHRA and CDR2 is YSYEKL in the germline V gene.

V and J are TRBV18 and TRBJ2-1; no clear D gene. This CDR3 spans 16 amino acids. CDR1 is KGHSH, CDR2 LQKENI, per germline. Trimming left V 1 base short and J 1 base short, with 11 bases between. CDR3 nucleotide sequence: TGTGCCAGCTCACCACGAGGTGTGGGGTCCTACAATGAGCAGTTCTTC. Translation: CASSPRGVGSYNEQFF.

The V gene is TRBV6-1, the J gene TRBJ1-1, with a tentative D call TRBD1 (5 bases). The CDR3 contains 14 residues. The germline CDR1 and CDR2 sequences are MNHNS and SASEGT. Trimming stripped 1 base from V and 6 bases from J, with 12 bases between. The CDR3 spells CASSEVFSGSEAFF. The CDR3 DNA is TGTGCCAGCAGTGAAGTCTTTTCAGGGTCTGAAGCTTTCTTT.

V and J are TRBV6-6 and TRBJ1-1; D unclear. CDR1 is MNHNY and CDR2 is SVGAGI in the germline V gene (reference sequence). The CDR3 totals 14 residues. With 2 bases removed from V and 3 bases from J, the gap between germline ends came to 10 bases. CDR3 protein: CASSYTTADTEAFF. In DNA, the CDR3 is TGTGCCAGCAGTTACACCACGGCGGACACTGAAGCTTTCTTT.

This sequence joins TRBV4-1 and TRBJ2-2; 10 bases match TRBD2. Germline V CDR1 and CDR2: MGHRA, YSYEKL. V trimming: 4 bases; J trimming: 6 bases; junction bases outside the gene matches: 5. The CDR3 has 15 amino acids. The chain's CDR3 is CASSLAGGRAGELFF. The DNA of the CDR3 is TGCGCCAGCAGCCTAGCGGGGGGTAGGGCCGGGGAGCTGTTTTTT.